The sequence of this TCR beta chain was determined in a study of CD8 T cells in ankylosing spondylitis. Study-wide findings and caveats: Roughly eight highly homologous variants made up a TCR beta motif, and this motif appeared characteristic of ankylosing spondylitis blood. Researchers reportedly found disease-linked clones significantly enriched in matched ankylosing spondylitis synovial fluid. Earlier studies detected some motif variants in reactive arthritis synovial fluid and blood. Peripheral blood samples showed relatively rare disease-linked clones, and these clones were CD8+.

MiXCR, run by TCRdb on the 5' RACE reads, gives a single entry per CDR3 protein. This sample has some 840,000 distinct CDR3 sequences, with 10% to 15% found just once. This clonotype has a count of ten or more. Its antigen is undetermined. V was clipped by 6 bases and J by 2 bases, with 13 bases between them. Germline assignment: CDR1 DFQATT and CDR2 SNEGSKA (reference sequence). The CDR3 contains 13 residues. This TCR was recovered from a male donor with ankylosing spondylitis. This chain joins TRBV20-1 and TRBJ1-1; D perhaps matches TRBD1 (5 bases). Source material: blood, either unsorted or a sorted T cell fraction (not recorded which). CDR3 protein: CSACRQSNTEAFF. Here the CDR3 DNA reads TGCAGTGCCTGTCGACAGAGCAACACTGAAGCTTTCTTT.